This T cell receptor (beta chain) was recorded in a study of cytomegalovirus exposure and HLA in healthy donors. This clone was counted a single time. CDR3 length equals 13 residues. The V gene lost 5 bases and the J gene lost 3 bases, with 11 bases spanning the gap. Germline V gene data show CDR1 as PRHDT and CDR2 as FYEKMQ (reference sequence). The PCR contained 60 Vbeta and 13 Jbeta primers. TCRdb keeps only in-frame clones here, not all; method: immunoSEQ multiplex PCR. The sample carries around 270,000 clones, roughly 80% recorded once. The origin of this receptor is a girl aged 2 to 9 in good health and CMV-seronegative. V usage is TRBV13 and J usage is TRBJ2-7, with a weak D call TRBD2 (5 bases). Sequencing used PBMCs. CDR3 DNA: TGTGCCAGCAGCCCTAGAGGGCTCTACGAGCAGTACTTC. Translation: CASSPRGLYEQYF.